The 27 T cell receptor beta chains below all came from one sample that was sequenced in a study of cytomegalovirus exposure and HLA in healthy donors. 13 Jbeta primers and 60 Vbeta primers were used for the PCR. Produced via immunoSEQ multiplex PCR; TCRdb's table is partial and in-frame only. The table shows 150,000 to 200,000 clones, with around 78% occurring only once. Source material: PBMCs. These receptor sequences come from a woman aged 25 to 39 in good health and CMV-seropositive.

This chain joins TRBV2 and TRBJ2-1; a possible D gene is TRBD2 (5 bases). Germline-derived CDR1 and CDR2 are SNHLY and FYNNEI. CDR3 length: 15 amino acids. V was shortened by 7 bases and J by 0 bases, with 13 bases between the two germline ends. This CDR3 reads CASMLEGSSYNEQFF. DNA for the CDR3: TGTGCCAGCATGCTAGAGGGAAGCTCCTACAATGAGCAGTTCTTC. The full variable domain, its missing parts supplied by reference TRBV2 and TRBJ2-1, is EPEVTQTPSHQVTQMGQEVILRCVPISNHLYFYWYRQILGQKVEFLVSFYNNEISEKSEIFDDQFSVERPDGSNFTLKIRSTKLEDSAMYFCASMLEGSSYNEQFFGPGTRLTVL.

The table lists this clone with a few counts. The V gene is TRBV2, the J gene TRBJ1-1; weak D call: TRBD1 (5 bases). The CDR3 totals 13 residues. Trimming removed 4 bases at V and 4 bases at J, with 10 bases between. CDR1 and CDR2 (germline): SNHLY, FYNNEI. DNA for the CDR3: TGTGCCAGCAGTGTATTGGGGCCCACTGAAGCTTTCTTT. It yields the protein CASSVLGPTEAFF.

The chain recombines TRBV2 with TRBJ1-5, with D tentatively TRBD1 (5 bases). Germline CDR1 and CDR2: SNHLY and FYNNEI. Between the trimmed V and J ends, which lost 6 bases and 6 bases, there was a span of 15 bases. The CDR3 runs 14 residues. The CDR3 is CASRGLRLGQPQHF. CDR3 bases: TGTGCCAGCAGGGGACTACGGTTAGGTCAGCCCCAGCATTTT.

This clone has a handful of counts. The chain joins TRBV28 to TRBJ1-2; 7 bases map to TRBD1. The CDR3 totals 13 residues. V lost 6 bases to trimming and J lost 12 bases; unmatched junction nucleotides: 13. CDR1 MDHEN and CDR2 SYDVKM come from the germline V gene. CDR3 residues: CASRGPGGRKDTF. The CDR3 coding sequence is TGTGCCAGCAGGGGACCAGGGGGTCGAAAGGACACCTTC.

The chain combines TRBV18 with TRBJ1-5, with D perhaps matching TRBD1 (6 bases). Germline lookup yields CDR1 KGHSH and CDR2 LQKENI. Trimming took off 5 bases at V and 1 base at J, with 9 bases between the two ends. This CDR3 region has 14 residues. The CDR3 protein is CASSSQGSNQPQHF. In DNA, the CDR3 is TGTGCCAGCTCATCCCAGGGGAGCAATCAGCCCCAGCATTTT.

V gene TRBV29-1 combines with J gene TRBJ2-7, with 7 positions matching TRBD2. J gave up 0 bases and V 4 bases, and 6 bases lay outside the gene matches. The CDR3 is 14 amino acids. Per germline, CDR1 SQVTM and CDR2 ANQGSEA. The CDR3 coding sequence is TGCAGCGTTGCCCGTCCGGGGGGCTCCTACGAGCAGTACTTC. Residues: CSVARPGGSYEQYF.

The chain joins TRBV9 to TRBJ2-1; TRBD2 aligns across 10 bases. With 4 bases clipped from V and 6 bases from J, the junction kept 7 bases outside the gene matches. Germline V gene lookup returns CDR1 SGDLS and CDR2 YYNGEE. This CDR3 has 15 residues. The CDR3 reads CASSLGSGGANEQFF. The CDR3 DNA sequence: TGTGCCAGCAGCCTCGGGAGCGGGGGGGCCAATGAGCAGTTCTTC.

The V and J genes are TRBV9 and TRBJ2-2; 7 bases are a match to TRBD1. Per germline, CDR1 SGDLS and CDR2 YYNGEE. The CDR3 runs 14 residues. V shed 2 bases, J shed 7 bases, and the junction held 5 bases outside the gene matches. The CDR3 protein is CASSVRGIGGELFF. CDR3 DNA: TGTGCCAGCAGCGTCAGGGGGATAGGCGGGGAGCTGTTTTTT.

This chain joins TRBV5-5 and TRBJ1-5, with a weak D call TRBD1 (6 bases). In germline, CDR1 is SGHKS, CDR2 YYEKEE (reference sequence). V lost 0 bases and J lost 4, with 11 bases in between. The CDR3 is 15 amino acids. In DNA, the CDR3 is TGTGCCAGCAGCTTGGCAGGGGTGTCTAATCAGCCCCAGCATTTT. It translates to CASSLAGVSNQPQHF. The whole variable domain, remainder taken from reference TRBV5-5 and TRBJ1-5, is DAGVTQSPTHLIKTRGQQVTLRCSPISGHKSVSWYQQVLGQGPQFIFQYYEKEERGRGNFPDRFSARQFPNYSSELNVNALLLGDSALYLCASSLAGVSNQPQHFGDGTRLSIL.

This chain joins TRBV2 and TRBJ2-4, with 8 bases lining up with TRBD1. J lost 6 bases, V lost 6 bases, and 4 bases had no gene match. CDR1 and CDR2 (germline): SNHLY, FYNNEI. The CDR3 is made up of 13 amino acids. CDR3 region: CASSIDRGNIQYF. The CDR3, as DNA: TGTGCCAGCAGCATAGACAGGGGAAACATTCAGTACTTC. The variable domain in full, with the rest retrieved from reference TRBV2 and TRBJ2-4, is EPEVTQTPSHQVTQMGQEVILRCVPISNHLYFYWYRQILGQKVEFLVSFYNNEISEKSEIFDDQFSVERPDGSNFTLKIRSTKLEDSAMYFCASSIDRGNIQYFGAGTRLSVL.

The chain joins TRBV5-6 to TRBJ2-7, with D perhaps matching TRBD2 (5 bases). Germline loops: CDR1 SGHDT, CDR2 YYEEEE. V was clipped by 2 bases and J by 2 bases, with 11 bases between them. This CDR3 is built from 14 residues. CDR3 loop: CASSFRTSTYEQYF. The CDR3 coding sequence is TGTGCCAGCAGCTTTCGGACTTCCACCTACGAGCAGTACTTC.

The gene calls are TRBV7-8 and TRBJ2-1, with 11 nucleotides matching TRBD2. CDR1 is SGHVS, CDR2 FQNEAQ, per germline. This CDR3 is built from 15 residues. After removal of 2 bases from V and 9 bases from J, the junction contained 6 bases not matched to a gene. CDR3 DNA: TGTGCCAGCAGCTTATCTACTAGCGGGAGAGGTGAGCAGTTCTTC. Translating gives CASSLSTSGRGEQFF.

The rearrangement joins TRBV30 to TRBJ1-1; no clear D gene. Germline assignment: CDR1 GTSNPN and CDR2 SVGIG (reference sequence). The CDR3 contains 16 residues. The V and J ends lost 2 bases and 5 bases respectively, with 21 bases between them. The CDR3 coding sequence is TGTGCCTGGAGTTTCATGGGCGAAGGAGGTAGGACTGAAGCTTTCTTT. Amino acid sequence: CAWSFMGEGGRTEAFF. The variable domain in full, with the rest retrieved from reference TRBV30 and TRBJ1-1, is SQTIHQWPATLVQPVGSPLSLECTVEGTSNPNLYWYRQAAGRGLQLLFYSVGIGQISSEVPQNLSASRPQDRQFILSSKKLLLSDSGFYLCAWSFMGEGGRTEAFFGQGTRLTVV.

The gene calls are TRBV5-1 and TRBJ1-2; 7 bases agree with TRBD1. This CDR3 contains 14 residues. The germline CDR1 and CDR2 sequences are SGHRS and YFSETQ. Unmatched junction bases numbered 7, after V lost 5 bases and J lost 3 bases. The CDR3 DNA reads as TGCGCCAGCAGTCTGGGGACAGACTACTATGGCTACACCTTC. Protein product: CASSLGTDYYGYTF.

J is TRBJ2-1 and V is TRBV11-3; 13 bases map to TRBD2. This CDR3 contains 17 residues. The germline CDR1 and CDR2 sequences are SGHNT and YENEEA. V shed 4 bases and J 8 bases; nucleotides not matched to a gene: 11. The CDR3 DNA reads as TGTGCCAGCAGCTCCCCGATACTAGCGGGAGGGCCTGATGAGCAGTTCTTC. Translation gives CASSSPILAGGPDEQFF.

The chain couples TRBV12-5 to TRBJ1-5; D gene ambiguous. CDR1 is LGHNT and CDR2 is FRNRAP in the germline V gene. This CDR3 is built from 13 residues. V was cut by 4 bases and J by 5 bases, with 9 bases left in between. CDR3 region: CASGSGSDQPQHF. The CDR3 DNA reads TGTGCTAGTGGTTCCGGGTCGGATCAGCCCCAGCATTTT.

This chain joins TRBV6-5 and TRBJ2-7; perhaps TRBD2 as D (5 bases). Trimming cost V 7 bases and J 0 bases, with 13 bases left between them. The CDR3 consists of 14 residues. Germline V gene lookup returns CDR1 MNHEY and CDR2 SVGAGI. The CDR3 here is CASTLAFNSYEQYF. DNA of the CDR3: TGTGCCAGCACCCTAGCATTCAACTCCTACGAGCAGTACTTC.

V is TRBV6-5 and J is TRBJ2-3; 8 bases are a match to TRBD1. Germline loops: CDR1 MNHEY, CDR2 SVGAGI. V dropped 2 bases and J dropped 3; count of bases not matched to a gene: 1. The CDR3 totals 14 residues. CDR3 loop: CASSYDRGTDTQYF. The CDR3 bases are TGTGCCAGCAGTTACGACAGGGGAACAGATACGCAGTATTTT.

The rearrangement uses TRBV5-5 and TRBJ2-7; possible D gene TRBD2, 6 bases. Germline CDR1 reads SGHKS; CDR2 reads YYEKEE (reference sequence). The CDR3 covers 13 residues. The CDR3 is CAGGGLGPREQYF. CDR3 nucleotides: TGTGCTGGGGGAGGATTGGGCCCCCGCGAGCAGTACTTC. Using reference TRBV5-5 and TRBJ2-7 for the parts outside the CDR3, the full variable domain is DAGVTQSPTHLIKTRGQQVTLRCSPISGHKSVSWYQQVLGQGPQFIFQYYEKEERGRGNFPDRFSARQFPNYSSELNVNALLLGDSALYLCAGGGLGPREQYFGPGTRLTVT.

The gene calls are TRBV6-5 and TRBJ1-2; 7 bases line up with TRBD1. This CDR3 is 15 amino acids long. Germline trimming cut 0 bases from V and 4 bases from J; bases unmatched to any gene: 5. The germline CDR1 and CDR2 sequences are MNHEY and SVGAGI. The CDR3 DNA reads as TGTGCCAGCAGTTACTCGATGGGACAGACCTATGGCTACACCTTC. It encodes CASSYSMGQTYGYTF.

Remarks on this clone: This same CDR3 is encoded by further DNA sequences in the sample. V and J are TRBV10-3 and TRBJ2-5; 8 nucleotides line up with TRBD2. CDR1 is ENHRY, CDR2 SYGVKD, per germline. This CDR3 spans 15 amino acids. The ends lost 4 bases at V and 5 bases at J; junction bases unmatched: 9. The CDR3 here is CAISALSGGGETQYF. DNA for the CDR3: TGTGCCATCAGTGCCTTGAGCGGGGGAGGGGAGACCCAGTACTTC.

The gene calls are TRBV11-3 and TRBJ2-5, with 7 bases aligning to TRBD1. This CDR3 spans 13 amino acids. Germline V gene data show CDR1 as SGHNT and CDR2 as YENEEA. Unmatched junction bases numbered 3, after V lost 5 bases and J lost 3 bases. In nucleotides, the CDR3 is TGTGCCAGCAGCGCCGGGACAGAAGAGACCCAGTACTTC. Protein: CASSAGTEETQYF.

The J gene is TRBJ2-7, the V gene TRBV12-5; D is ambiguous. The CDR3 spans 12 residues. Trimming shortened V by 0 bases and J by 2 bases, and 2 bases separated the two germline ends. The germline CDR1 and CDR2 sequences are LGHNT and FRNRAP. The CDR3 is CASGLVAYEQYF. The CDR3 nucleotides are TGTGCTAGTGGTTTGGTCGCCTACGAGCAGTACTTC.

This chain links TRBV30 with TRBJ1-1; D is undetermined. There are 14 residues in the CDR3. Germline CDR1 reads GTSNPN; CDR2 reads SVGIG (reference sequence). The V end lost 0 bases, the J end lost 1 base, and 9 bases lay between the germline ends. The CDR3: CAWSVIHRNTEAFF. CDR3 in DNA: TGTGCCTGGAGTGTAATACACCGGAACACTGAAGCTTTCTTT.

The chain links TRBV6-1 to TRBJ1-5; 7 nucleotides align to TRBD1. V shed 6 bases and J 5 bases; nucleotides not matched to a gene: 7. This CDR3 has 14 amino acids. The germline CDR1 and CDR2 sequences are MNHNS and SASEGT. The DNA for the CDR3 is TGTGCCAGCAGGCCACACGGGACAGATCAGCCCCAGCATTTT. Protein product: CASRPHGTDQPQHF.

This clone was seen more than once but under ten times. The chain uses TRBV2 and TRBJ2-3, with a tentative D call TRBD2 (6 bases). The CDR3 length is 16 residues. The germline V gene has CDR1 SNHLY and CDR2 FYNNEI. V was cut by 6 bases and J by 4 bases, with 20 bases left in between. As DNA, the CDR3 is TGTGCCAGCAGCCCCAGACGCGTAGCGGTGTCAGATACGCAGTATTTT. This encodes CASSPRRVAVSDTQYF.

The chain recombines TRBV6-1 with TRBJ2-7, with D hard to call. The CDR3 length is 15 residues. V was clipped by 0 bases and J by 2 bases, with 11 bases between them. CDR1 and CDR2 (germline): MNHNS, SASEGT. CDR3 amino acids: CASSEAPGATYEQYF. The CDR3 DNA sequence: TGTGCCAGCAGTGAAGCCCCGGGTGCGACCTACGAGCAGTACTTC.